This T cell receptor beta chain came from a study of a mutant IDH1 vaccine in newly diagnosed glioma. Study-wide context: Patients were pretreated with radiotherapy, temozolomide, or both, mostly both.

Study-level findings and limits: There were vaccine-induced immune responses in under 95% of the patients. Pseudoprogression apparently tracked independently of changes in top peripheral T cell clonotypes.

The V end lost 0 bases, the J end lost 0 bases, and 10 bases lay between the germline ends. Germline V gives CDR1 SGHRS, CDR2 YFSETQ. The CDR3 contains 16 residues. This clone turned up a few times. Its antigen is not identified. Time point given: baseline, week 1 (first vaccination visit). Indicated treatment: pre-vaccination baseline after standard-of-care therapy. The donor cohort comprised cases of new WHO grade 3 or 4 IDH1-mutant, ATRX-lost astrocytoma. TCRdb's table, derived via immunoSEQ multiplex PCR, lists solely in-frame clones and lacks some. The repertoire holds tens of thousands of clones, with 75% to 90% as singletons.

This chain joins TRBV5-1 and TRBJ1-5; TRBD1 is a possible D gene (6 bases). The source is a man in his forties or fifties with glioma. The specimen comprised PBMCs, sampled from a glioma patient treated with radiotherapy, temozolomide or both. The CDR3 is CASSLVGGGSNQPQHF. In DNA, the CDR3 is TGCGCCAGCAGCTTGGTAGGAGGGGGTAGCAATCAGCCCCAGCATTTT. The full variable domain, with the rest looked up from reference TRBV5-1 and TRBJ1-5, is KAGVTQTPRYLIKTRGQQVTLSCSPISGHRSVSWYQQTPGQGLQFLFEYFSETQRNKGNFPGRFSGRQFSNSRSEMNVSTLELGDSALYLCASSLVGGGSNQPQHFGDGTRLSIL.